This T cell receptor (beta chain) was recovered during a study of blood T cell repertoires in COVID-19. Study at large: The United States, Italy and Spain provided the acute and convalescent COVID-19 samples. PBMCs, B-cell-depleted T cells, or T cells provided the cDNA or gDNA that made up the material.

CDR1 and CDR2 (germline): MNHEY, SVGAGI. Germline trimming cut 4 bases from V and 2 bases from J; bases unmatched to any gene: 4. The CDR3 is 14 residues long. As processed by the authors: Nucleated cell number was recorded as an estimate derived from reference gene primer amplification. The protocol was immunoSEQ multiplex PCR, while the TCRdb copy is restricted to in-frame clones and leaves out a portion. The V and J calls and clone size were taken over from that table, and D and trimming were inferred from the DNA. The data show 250,000 or so clones, with 70% to 90% seen just once and 4% held by the top ten.

The sequencing input was peripheral blood. The chain joins TRBV6-5 to TRBJ2-5, with 7 bases lining up with TRBD2. The origin of this receptor is a man in his forties or fifties with acute or convalescent COVID-19. CDR3 protein: CASSSSGLQETQYF. The DNA of the CDR3 is TGTGCCAGCAGTTCTAGCGGACTACAAGAGACCCAGTACTTC.